This T cell receptor beta chain was identified during a study of T cell responses to AZD1222 COVID-19 vaccine. Clones were read by immunoSEQ multiplex PCR, and TCRdb kept only the in-frame ones, dropping some. The table has about 120,000 clones, 89% seen once. In germline, CDR1 is LNHNV, CDR2 YYDKDF (reference sequence). After removal of 2 bases from V and 8 bases from J, the junction contained 7 bases not matched to a gene. There are 15 residues in the CDR3. The TCR was taken from an adult in good health. The sequenced sample was peripheral blood, obtained on day 0 of AZD1222 vaccination. The chain combines TRBV15 with TRBJ2-1; 9 nucleotides match TRBD2. The CDR3 DNA sequence: TGTGCCACCAGCAGACCGGGACTAGCCGGTTATGAGCAGTTCTTC. Its translation is CATSRPGLAGYEQFF.